The clone carrying this TCR beta chain came up once. Its target is not known. This sample was included in a study of T cell responses to AZD1222 COVID-19 vaccine. Overall study findings and caveats: Unmutated variant regions are reportedly targeted by nearly half of spike-specific TCRs. Vaccination with two AZD1222 doses was followed by a rise in Spike-specific TCR breadth and depth. Donors were mostly white British, more females; clonal diversity possibly underestimated. CD4 TCRs associated with vaccination spanned spike, dominating at 160-218 and 743-854.

This CDR3 contains 16 residues. CDR1 and CDR2 (germline): MGHRA, YSYEKL. With 0 bases removed from V and 0 bases from J, the gap between germline ends came to 9 bases. The repertoire was sequenced with immunoSEQ multiplex PCR; TCRdb's copy has only in-frame clones and lacks some. The sample gives over 110,000 clones, 92% of which show up once; roughly 3.1% is in the top ten. The receptor comes from an adult in good health. The rearrangement links TRBV4-1 to TRBJ1-5, with a possible D match to TRBD1 (5 bases). The sample was peripheral blood, taken on day 0 of AZD1222 vaccination. CDR3 nucleotide sequence: TGCGCCAGCAGCCAAGAACGGGGGTATAGCAATCAGCCCCAGCATTTT. This encodes CASSQERGYSNQPQHF.